The entry that follows covers one TCR beta chain sequence. Its antigen is currently unknown. This entry is derived from a study of cytomegalovirus exposure and HLA in healthy donors. Study observations and caveats: In a later analysis, specific HLA alleles were associated with 15,000 to 20,000 TCR beta sequences at a 0.05 false discovery rate. For cytomegalovirus status, the classifier reportedly gave diagnoses with high specificity and sensitivity.

CDR3 length: 16 residues. With V trimmed by 3 bases and J by 0 bases, 5 bases remained unmatched. Germline V gene sequence: CDR1 MDHEN, CDR2 SYDVKM. The study ran its PCR with 60 Vbeta and 13 Jbeta primers. The method was immunoSEQ multiplex PCR; TCRdb's version includes in-frame clones alone and lacks a portion of them. Among around 130,000 clones listed, around 77% were seen once. The clonotype was recovered from a woman aged 60-70 years in good health and CMV-seronegative. The sample was PBMCs. This chain connects TRBV28 to TRBJ1-5; 7 bases match TRBD1. CDR3 sequence: CASSFRTGFSNQPQHF. Here the CDR3 DNA reads TGTGCCAGCAGTTTTAGGACAGGTTTTAGCAATCAGCCCCAGCATTTT.